These 13 T cell receptor beta chains were all obtained from the same sample, sequenced in a study of blood T cell repertoires in COVID-19. Sequenced by immunoSEQ multiplex PCR; TCRdb stores in-frame clones only, minus some. The table includes roughly 120,000 clones, 80% to 90% detected once. Sequenced sample: peripheral blood. These TCRs come from a man between 65 and 85 years old who had recovered from COVID-19.

The J gene is TRBJ1-5, the V gene TRBV7-9, with 9 bases identical to TRBD1. The germline V gene has CDR1 SEHNR and CDR2 FQNEAQ (reference sequence). CDR3 size: 18 residues. J lost 1 base, V lost 4 bases, and 11 bases had no gene match. The chain's CDR3 is CASSSNTGGFGSNQPQHF. The CDR3 nucleotides are TGTGCCAGCAGCTCCAATACAGGGGGCTTTGGGAGCAATCAGCCCCAGCATTTT.

The rearrangement links TRBV5-1 to TRBJ1-1; TRBD1 matches 7 bases. V dropped 2 bases and J dropped 7; count of bases not matched to a gene: 14. Germline values: CDR1 SGHRS, CDR2 YFSETQ. The CDR3 loop spans 16 amino acids. The CDR3 coding sequence is TGCGCCAGCAGCTTAGCAGGGGGTCTCACCCTGGGTGAAGCTTTCTTT. Translation gives CASSLAGGLTLGEAFF.

This clone was observed once. V gene TRBV28 combines with J gene TRBJ1-2, with 7 nucleotides matching TRBD1. This CDR3 is built from 14 residues. CDR1 is MDHEN, CDR2 SYDVKM, per germline. The V gene end was trimmed by 6 bases and the J gene end by 0 bases; junction bases not matched to a gene: 4. The CDR3 region is CASSFGTANYGYTF. The CDR3 nucleotides are TGTGCCAGCAGCTTCGGGACAGCTAACTATGGCTACACCTTC.

The rearrangement joins TRBV27 to TRBJ2-2; 8 bases are shared with TRBD2. The CDR3 runs 16 residues. Germline-derived CDR1 and CDR2 are MNHEY and SMNVEV (reference sequence). V gave up 5 bases and J gave up 3 bases; unmatched junction bases: 8. CDR3 sequence reads: CASSLPRGADTGELFF. The CDR3 bases are TGTGCCAGCAGTCTCCCGCGGGGGGCGGACACCGGGGAGCTGTTTTTT.

The chain links TRBV5-5 to TRBJ1-3, with TRBD1 identical over 7 bases. V was clipped by 4 bases and J by 1 base; unmatched bases: 8. Germline values: CDR1 SGHKS, CDR2 YYEKEE (reference sequence). This CDR3 has 16 amino acids. This CDR3 reads CASSQLRGRSGNTIYF. The DNA of the CDR3 is TGTGCCAGCAGCCAGTTAAGGGGGCGGTCTGGAAACACCATATATTTT.

The chain couples TRBV5-4 to TRBJ2-1, with 12 positions matching TRBD2. The length of the CDR3 is 18 residues. CDR1 and CDR2 (germline): SGHNT, YYREEE (reference sequence). The V segment lost 3 bases and the J segment 0 bases; nucleotides outside the gene matches: 7. The CDR3 sequence is CASSSGLAGSSSYNEQFF. The CDR3 coding sequence is TGTGCCAGCAGCTCGGGACTAGCGGGTTCAAGCTCCTACAATGAGCAGTTCTTC.

V usage is TRBV7-6 and J usage is TRBJ2-7; possible D gene TRBD2, 5 bases. Germline CDR1 and CDR2: SGHVS and FNYEAQ. V was cut by 5 bases and J by 3 bases, with 11 bases left in between. The CDR3 covers 13 residues. The CDR3 DNA sequence: TGTGCCAGCAGCCGTAGCGCAGGCTACGAGCAGTACTTC. This gives the protein CASSRSAGYEQYF.

At least ten counts were recorded for this clone. The V gene is TRBV4-3, the J gene TRBJ2-1, with 9 bases fitting TRBD2. This CDR3 region has 15 residues. Germline lookup yields CDR1 LGHNA and CDR2 YSLEER. V was clipped by 1 base and J by 3 bases; unmatched bases: 1. In nucleotides, the CDR3 is TGCGCCAGCAGCCAAGGACTAGCGGACTACAATGAGCAGTTCTTC. Amino acid sequence: CASSQGLADYNEQFF.

This chain links TRBV24-1 with TRBJ2-1; 10 nucleotides match TRBD1. The V gene end was trimmed by 3 bases and the J gene end by 5 bases; junction bases not matched to a gene: 3. The CDR3 length is 15 residues. Germline CDR1 KGHDR, CDR2 SFDVKD. The CDR3 DNA reads TGTGCCACCAGTGATCCTGGGACAGGGGACAATGAGCAGTTCTTC. Protein: CATSDPGTGDNEQFF.

V and J are TRBV6-1 and TRBJ2-4, with a weak D call TRBD1 (7 bases). The CDR3 consists of 24 residues. Per germline, CDR1 MNHNS and CDR2 SASEGT. Trimming stripped 1 base from V and 0 bases from J, with 34 bases between. Here the CDR3 reads CASSEGTGGFWAQGFGVAKNIQYF. Written as DNA, the CDR3 is TGTGCCAGCAGTGAAGGGACAGGAGGGTTTTGGGCTCAAGGGTTTGGGGTAGCCAAAAACATTCAGTACTTC.

On this clone: Other DNA variants within this sample encode the same CDR3. This chain joins TRBV12-3 or TRBV12-4 and TRBJ1-5; possibly TRBD1 for D (6 bases). The CDR3 has 13 residues. V gave up 3 bases and J gave up 5 bases, with 8 bases separating them. CDR3 coding DNA: TGTGCCAGCAGTTTGACAGGTGATCAGCCCCAGCATTTT. Amino acid sequence: CASSLTGDQPQHF.

CDR3 bases: TGTGCCACCAGCAGGAGAAGCGGGAGAGATTTTTCAGATACGCAGTATTTT. Translating gives CATSRRSGRDFSDTQYF. J is TRBJ2-3 and V is TRBV15, with 8 bases fitting TRBD2. The length of the CDR3 is 17 residues. V shed 3 bases, J shed 4 bases, and the junction held 12 bases outside the gene matches. Per germline, CDR1 LNHNV and CDR2 YYDKDF (reference sequence).

This chain uses TRBV13 with TRBJ1-1; 10 bases align to TRBD1. J gave up 5 bases and V 4 bases, and 4 bases lay outside the gene matches. The CDR3 is 14 amino acids. Germline V gene data show CDR1 as PRHDT and CDR2 as FYEKMQ (reference sequence). The CDR3 protein is CASSSGQGGTEAFF. In DNA, the CDR3 is TGTGCCAGCAGCTCCGGACAGGGGGGGACTGAAGCTTTCTTT.